These 19 T cell receptor beta chains originate from one sample sequenced in a study of shared clonotypes between healthy human individuals (TCRdb year 2020). Library construction relied on the immunoSEQ multiplex PCR assay. In TCRdb, the immuneACCESS table is reduced to in-frame sequences with V and J assigned. These tables do not hold every clone; where another copy was compared, an unresolved V gene accounts for under half, and the others remain unexplained. The sample table holds hundreds of thousands of clones, of which 90% to 97% were seen once. Approximately 0.06% of the sample is held by the ten biggest clonotypes. Sequencing was done on a sample of naive CD4+ T cells sorted from blood. The cell subset or site label of this sample denotes: CD45RA+ positively selected. The receptor source for this set is a woman in her 30s in good health.

The chain links TRBV7-2 to TRBJ2-5; a possible D gene is TRBD2 (5 bases). CDR3 length equals 14 residues. V was clipped by 5 bases and J by 1 base, with 11 bases between them. Germline CDR1 SGHTA, CDR2 FQGNSA. The CDR3 nucleotides read TGTGCCAGCAGCCCCCAAAGCGGCCAAGAGACCCAGTACTTC. Translating gives CASSPQSGQETQYF.

The chain carries TRBV5-1 and TRBJ1-4, with a possible D match to TRBD1 (5 bases). Trimming stripped 2 bases from V and 6 bases from J, with 14 bases between. Germline CDR1 is SGHRS and CDR2 is YFSETQ. CDR3 length equals 15 residues. The CDR3 sequence: CASSFGGLGDEKLFF. CDR3 bases: TGCGCCAGCAGCTTCGGTGGACTAGGGGATGAAAAACTGTTTTTT.

This rearrangement joins TRBV4-1 to TRBJ2-3; 7 bases align to TRBD2. Germline V CDR1 and CDR2: MGHRA, YSYEKL. CDR3 size: 16 residues. J gave up 4 bases and V 2 bases, and 9 bases lay outside the gene matches. CDR3 region: CASSQYRTSVSDTQYF. The CDR3 coding sequence is TGCGCCAGCAGCCAATATCGGACTAGTGTTTCAGATACGCAGTATTTT.

J is TRBJ2-4 and V is TRBV5-5, with TRBD2 matching over 12 bases. The CDR3 is 17 residues long. Looked up from germline, CDR1 is SGHKS and CDR2 is YYEKEE (reference sequence). The V segment lost 0 bases and the J segment 8 bases; nucleotides outside the gene matches: 9. The CDR3 DNA follows: TGTGCCAGCAGCTTGGCCGCTAGCGGGAGGGCGGGTTACATTCAGTACTTC. Residues: CASSLAASGRAGYIQYF.

V gene TRBV19 combines with J gene TRBJ1-4; D is possibly TRBD1 (6 bases). The CDR3 sequence is 15 residues long. Per the germline V gene, CDR1 is LNHDA and CDR2 is SQIVND (reference sequence). The V end was cut by 2 bases, the J end by 3 bases, with 10 bases between. The DNA for the CDR3 is TGTGCCAGTAGTATACTGGACAGCTCTAATGAAAAACTGTTTTTT. Residues: CASSILDSSNEKLFF.

The gene calls are TRBV6-5 and TRBJ2-2, with TRBD1 identical over 11 bases. Trimming cost V 5 bases and J 6 bases; bases outside gene matches: 2. Germline V gene data show CDR1 as MNHEY and CDR2 as SVGAGI. The CDR3 extends over 14 amino acids. CDR3 bases: TGTGCCAGCAGTCCGGGACAGGGGGCCGGGGAGCTGTTTTTT. It codes for CASSPGQGAGELFF.

The chain is built from TRBV18 and TRBJ1-3; 7 bases fit TRBD1. Germline lookup yields CDR1 KGHSH and CDR2 LQKENI. The trim removed 3 bases at V and 3 bases at J, leaving 14 bases unmatched. The CDR3 has 18 residues. DNA of the CDR3: TGTGCCAGCTCACCCGAACCAGACAGGGAAGACAGTGGAAACACCATATATTTT. This encodes CASSPEPDREDSGNTIYF.

J is TRBJ2-5 and V is TRBV11-3; D is unclear. This CDR3 has 13 amino acids. In germline, CDR1 is SGHNT, CDR2 YENEEA. Trimming left V 1 base short and J 3 bases short, with 6 bases between. CDR3 sequence: CASSLVKEETQYF. The CDR3 bases are TGTGCCAGCAGCTTAGTTAAGGAAGAGACCCAGTACTTC.

J is TRBJ2-7 and V is TRBV29-1; D is perhaps TRBD2 (6 bases). The CDR3 has 13 residues. The V gene's germline CDR1 is SQVTM and CDR2 ANQGSEA. The V end was cut by 5 bases, the J end by 2 bases, with 13 bases between. Here the CDR3 reads CSVRSGPTYEQYF. The DNA for the CDR3 is TGCAGCGTTCGTAGCGGACCCACCTACGAGCAGTACTTC.

The chain employs TRBV28 and TRBJ1-3; D is unclear. The CDR3 sequence is 13 residues long. V was clipped by 7 bases and J by 7 bases, with 14 bases between them. Germline lookup yields CDR1 MDHEN and CDR2 SYDVKM. The CDR3 nucleotides read TGTGCCAGCATACTAGAGGGCGGCAACACCATATATTTT. Protein sequence: CASILEGGNTIYF.

The DNA of the CDR3 is TGCGCCAGCAATTCTTGGGGGACAGGGGACGAGCAGTACTTC. Translated, it gives CASNSWGTGDEQYF. The chain joins TRBV5-1 to TRBJ2-7; 10 bases match TRBD1. The trim removed 6 bases at V and 5 bases at J, leaving 8 bases unmatched. The CDR3 has 14 residues. CDR1 and CDR2 from the germline V gene are SGHRS and YFSETQ.

V and J are TRBV4-1 and TRBJ2-7, with 7 bases matching TRBD2. The CDR3 is 17 amino acids. V was clipped by 0 bases and J by 3 bases; unmatched bases: 11. The germline gives CDR1 MGHRA, CDR2 YSYEKL. This chain's CDR3 is CASSQDSTSASFYEQYF. CDR3 nucleotide sequence: TGCGCCAGCAGCCAAGATTCCACTAGCGCCAGTTTCTACGAGCAGTACTTC.

The CDR3 DNA reads TGTGCCAGCAAATCCCGGGACTTCGACTACGAGCAGTACTTC. Protein sequence: CASKSRDFDYEQYF. The chain links TRBV2 to TRBJ2-7; D is perhaps TRBD2 (6 bases). The V end was cut by 7 bases, the J end by 3 bases, with 16 bases between. CDR1 and CDR2 from the germline V gene are SNHLY and FYNNEI. CDR3 length equals 14 residues. The full variable domain, its missing parts supplied by reference TRBV2 and TRBJ2-7, is EPEVTQTPSHQVTQMGQEVILRCVPISNHLYFYWYRQILGQKVEFLVSFYNNEISEKSEIFDDQFSVERPDGSNFTLKIRSTKLEDSAMYFCASKSRDFDYEQYFGPGTRLTVT.

The chain recombines TRBV5-4 with TRBJ2-7, with a possible D match to TRBD1 (5 bases). The CDR3 sequence is 19 residues long. Trimming cost V 0 bases and J 0 bases, with 22 bases left between them. Looked up from germline, CDR1 is SGHNT and CDR2 is YYREEE (reference sequence). Written as DNA, the CDR3 is TGTGCCAGCAGCTTGGGGAATAGTGGGGCAGGATCAATCTCCTACGAGCAGTACTTC. Protein sequence: CASSLGNSGAGSISYEQYF.

The V gene is TRBV23-1, the J gene TRBJ2-7, with TRBD2 matching over 8 bases. TRBV23-1 is given ORF status, its function remaining uncertain. This CDR3 contains 19 residues. J was trimmed by 5 bases and V by 0 bases; bases with no gene match: 18. CDR3 loop: CASSQSPPPAGEDNHEQYF. The DNA of the CDR3 is TGCGCCAGCAGTCAATCTCCCCCCCCAGCGGGAGAAGATAACCACGAGCAGTACTTC.

The CDR3 region has the DNA TGTGCCAGCAGCCGGCCGGGACAGGGGAGCGAGCAGTACTTC. This codes for CASSRPGQGSEQYF. V gene TRBV7-9 combines with J gene TRBJ2-5; TRBD1 aligns across 10 bases. Near its end, the DNA agrees better with TRBJ2-7, so the J call may be wrong. This CDR3 region has 14 residues. The germline CDR1 and CDR2 sequences are SEHNR and FQNEAQ (reference sequence).

The gene calls are TRBV27 and TRBJ2-7; 7 nucleotides agree with TRBD2. The CDR3 loop spans 15 amino acids. V trimming: 6 bases; J trimming: 0 bases; junction bases outside the gene matches: 8. The germline CDR1 and CDR2 sequences are MNHEY and SMNVEV (reference sequence). The CDR3 sequence is CASRTRAGFSYEQYF. For the CDR3, the DNA is TGTGCCAGCAGAACACGAGCGGGATTCTCCTACGAGCAGTACTTC.

This sequence joins TRBV18 and TRBJ2-1; 14 bases are a match to TRBD2. V was clipped by 0 bases and J by 2 bases; unmatched bases: 6. The germline V gene encodes CDR1 KGHSH and CDR2 LQKENI. The CDR3 spans 19 residues. The CDR3 DNA reads as TGTGCCAGCTCACCACCTGGACTAGCGGGAGGAGATACCTACAATGAGCAGTTCTTC. The encoded protein is CASSPPGLAGGDTYNEQFF.

J is TRBJ1-1 and V is TRBV29-1; TRBD1 is a possible D gene (6 bases). CDR3 size: 14 residues. V was clipped by 7 bases and J by 0 bases, with 15 bases between them. CDR1 is SQVTM, CDR2 ANQGSEA, per germline. The CDR3 DNA is TGCAGCGGCAAGGGAGGGGGTATGAACACTGAAGCTTTCTTT. This translates into CSGKGGGMNTEAFF. Together with reference TRBV29-1 and TRBJ1-1, the CDR3 gives the full variable domain: SAVISQKPSRDICQRGTSLTIQCQVDSQVTMMFWYRQQPGQSLTLIATANQGSEATYESGFVIDKFPISRPNLTFSTLTVSNMSPEDSSIYLCSGKGGGMNTEAFFGQGTRLTVV.